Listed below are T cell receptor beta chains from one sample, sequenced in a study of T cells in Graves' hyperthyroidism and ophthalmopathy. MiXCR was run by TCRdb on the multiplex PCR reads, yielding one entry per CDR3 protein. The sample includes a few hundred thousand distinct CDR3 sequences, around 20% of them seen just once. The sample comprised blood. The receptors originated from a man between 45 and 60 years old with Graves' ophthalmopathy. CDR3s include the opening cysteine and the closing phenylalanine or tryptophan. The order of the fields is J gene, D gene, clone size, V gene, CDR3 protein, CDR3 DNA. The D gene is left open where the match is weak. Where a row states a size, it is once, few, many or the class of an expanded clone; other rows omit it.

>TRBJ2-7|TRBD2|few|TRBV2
CARRTSGTYEQYF
TGTGCCAGGAGGACTAGCGGGACCTACGAGCAGTACTTC
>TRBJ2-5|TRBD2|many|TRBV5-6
CASSIRLAGGPEYF
TGTGCCAGCAGCATCCGACTAGCGGGAGGGCCGGAGTACTTC
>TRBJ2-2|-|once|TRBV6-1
CASRTGRGTANTGELFF
TGTGCCAGCAGGACAGGGCGGGGGACAGCGAACACCGGGGAGCTGTTTTTT
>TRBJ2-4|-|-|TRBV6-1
CASSPHPWGYF
TGTGCCAGCAGCCCACATCCCTGGGGGTACTTC
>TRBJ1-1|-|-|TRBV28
CASSLDRSPFEAFF
TGTGCCAGCAGCCTTGACAGGTCTCCCTTTGAAGCTTTCTTT
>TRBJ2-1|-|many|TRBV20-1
CSASPSLSQFF
TGCAGTGCTAGTCCCTCCCTTTCGCAGTTCTTC
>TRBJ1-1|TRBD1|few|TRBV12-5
CASGPNRGLNTEAFF
TGTGCTAGTGGTCCAAACAGGGGTCTGAACACTGAAGCTTTCTTT
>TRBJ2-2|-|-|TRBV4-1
CASRPNHGSRTGELFF
TGCGCCAGCAGACCTAACCACGGGTCGAGGACCGGGGAGCTGTTTTTT
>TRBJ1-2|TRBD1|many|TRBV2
CASSLKDRFYGYTF
TGTGCCAGCAGCTTAAAGGACAGGTTCTATGGCTACACCTTC
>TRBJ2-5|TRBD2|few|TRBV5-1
CASRSGLAVQETQYF
TGCGCCAGCAGGTCGGGACTAGCGGTGCAAGAGACCCAGTACTTC
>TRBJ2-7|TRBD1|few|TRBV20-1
CSARLTGVSGEQYF
TGCAGTGCTAGATTGACAGGGGTATCGGGCGAGCAGTACTTC
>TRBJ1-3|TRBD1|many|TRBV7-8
CASSLIGTGHGNTIYF
TGTGCCAGCAGCTTAATCGGGACAGGGCACGGAAACACCATATATTTT
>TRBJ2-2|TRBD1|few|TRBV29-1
CSVEDLTGSGELFF
TGCAGCGTTGAGGATTTGACAGGGTCCGGGGAGCTGTTTTTT
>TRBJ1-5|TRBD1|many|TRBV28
CASLGQENQPQHF
TGTGCCAGTTTAGGACAGGAAAATCAGCCCCAGCATTTT
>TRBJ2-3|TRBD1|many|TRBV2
CARSDRVRTDTQYF
TGTGCCAGAAGCGACAGGGTACGCACAGATACGCAGTATTTT
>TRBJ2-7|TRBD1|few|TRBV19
CASSGTETTYEQYF
TGTGCCAGTTCCGGGACAGAGACTACCTACGAGCAGTACTTC
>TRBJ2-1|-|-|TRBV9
CASSVEGHLYNEQFF
TGTGCCAGCAGCGTAGAGGGACATCTCTACAATGAGCAGTTCTTC
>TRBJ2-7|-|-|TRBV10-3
CAISESRYEQYF
TGTGCCATCAGTGAGTCCAGATACGAGCAGTACTTC
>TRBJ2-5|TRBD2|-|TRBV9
CASSVTLAGGETQYF
TGTGCCAGCAGCGTCACACTAGCGGGAGGAGAGACCCAGTACTTC
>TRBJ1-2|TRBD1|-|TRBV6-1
CASKEQGANYGYTF
TGTGCCAGCAAAGAGCAGGGGGCTAACTATGGCTACACCTTC
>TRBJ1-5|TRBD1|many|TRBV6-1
CASSPGTGGRSNQPQHF
TGTGCCAGCAGTCCCGGGACAGGGGGTCGGAGCAATCAGCCCCAGCATTTT
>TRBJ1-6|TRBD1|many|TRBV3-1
CASSRQGNSPLHF
TGTGCCAGCAGCCGACAGGGTAATTCACCCCTCCACTTT
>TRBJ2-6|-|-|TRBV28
CASSLSSSGANVLTF
TGTGCCAGCAGTTTAAGCAGCTCTGGGGCCAACGTCCTGACTTTC
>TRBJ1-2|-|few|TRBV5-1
CASSLEGGDYGYTF
TGCGCCAGCAGCTTGGAGGGGGGCGACTATGGCTACACCTTC
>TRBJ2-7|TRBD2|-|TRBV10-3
CAIRGTTSGRYEQYF
TGTGCCATCAGGGGGACCACTAGCGGTCGGTACGAGCAGTACTTC
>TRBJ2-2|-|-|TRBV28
CASWGYGNTGELFF
TGTGCCAGCTGGGGGTATGGAAACACCGGGGAGCTGTTTTTT
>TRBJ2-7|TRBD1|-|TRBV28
CASSLGQVEQYF
TGTGCCAGCAGTTTAGGACAGGTCGAGCAGTACTTC
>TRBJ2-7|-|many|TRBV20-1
CSASPPLKTQRGYEQYF
TGCAGTGCTAGCCCTCCTTTAAAGACTCAACGGGGCTACGAGCAGTACTTC
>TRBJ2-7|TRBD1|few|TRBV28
CASRSVYTQGQDPWEQYF
TGTGCCAGCAGATCAGTTTACACCCAGGGACAGGACCCTTGGGAGCAGTACTTC
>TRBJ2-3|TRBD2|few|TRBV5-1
CASSTSGSLDTQYF
TGCGCCAGCAGTACTAGCGGGAGTTTGGATACGCAGTATTTT
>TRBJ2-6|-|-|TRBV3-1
CASRHKSGANVLTF
TGTGCCAGCAGGCACAAATCTGGGGCCAACGTCCTGACTTTC
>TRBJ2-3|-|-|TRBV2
CASSSVRDGDTQYF
TGCGCCAGCAGCTCTGTTCGGGATGGAGATACGCAGTATTTT
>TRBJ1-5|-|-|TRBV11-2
CASSLRQTIPHNQPQHF
TGTGCCAGCAGCTTGCGACAGACGATACCGCACAATCAGCCCCAGCATTTT
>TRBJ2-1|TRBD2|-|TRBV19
CATLRGSLSSYNEQFF
TGTGCGACGCTCCGCGGGAGCCTTAGCTCCTACAATGAGCAGTTCTTC
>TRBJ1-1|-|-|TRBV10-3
CAISLTVGTEAFF
TGTGCCATCAGTTTGACCGTAGGCACTGAAGCTTTCTTT
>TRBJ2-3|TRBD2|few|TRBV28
CASSLLAGVADTQYF
TGTGCCAGCAGTTTATTAGCGGGAGTTGCAGATACGCAGTATTTT
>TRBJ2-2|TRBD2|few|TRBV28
CASVGLAGEVTGELFF
TGTGCCAGTGTGGGATTAGCGGGAGAGGTCACCGGGGAGCTGTTTTTT
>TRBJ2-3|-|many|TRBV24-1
CATSDLRRRARETDTQYF
TGTGCCACCAGTGATTTGCGCAGGAGGGCACGGGAGACAGATACGCAGTATTTT
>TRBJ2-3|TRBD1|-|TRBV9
CASSVGTEGGTQYF
TGTGCCAGCAGCGTGGGGACAGAAGGGGGTACGCAGTATTTT
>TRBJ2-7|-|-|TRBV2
CASSEGGPRYEQYF
TGTGCCAGCAGTGAAGGGGGACCGAGATACGAGCAGTACTTC
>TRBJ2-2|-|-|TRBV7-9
CASRPPGTQNTGELFF
TGTGCCAGCAGACCCCCCGGGACCCAGAACACCGGGGAGCTGTTTTTT
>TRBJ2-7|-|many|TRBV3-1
CASSQVDEQYF
TGTGCCAGCAGCCAAGTGGACGAGCAGTACTTC
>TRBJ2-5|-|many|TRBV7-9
CASSWPDRPQETQYF
TGTGCCAGCAGCTGGCCGGACAGACCCCAAGAGACCCAGTACTTC
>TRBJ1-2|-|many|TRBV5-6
CASSLPGVDYGYTF
TGTGCCAGCAGCTTGCCAGGAGTGGACTATGGCTACACCTTC
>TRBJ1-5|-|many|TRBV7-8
CASSRGTTDHQPQHF
TGTGCCAGCAGCCGCGGGACAACCGATCATCAGCCCCAGCATTTT
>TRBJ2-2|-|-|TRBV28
CASRSQVNTGELFF
TGTGCCAGCAGGTCACAGGTGAACACCGGGGAGCTGTTTTTT
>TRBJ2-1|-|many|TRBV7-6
CASSLTSSLGYNEQFF
TGTGCCAGCAGCTTAACTAGCTCCTTGGGATACAATGAGCAGTTCTTC
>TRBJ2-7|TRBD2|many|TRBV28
CASSPLPSGALYEQYF
TGTGCCAGCAGTCCTCTCCCCAGCGGGGCCTTATACGAGCAGTACTTC
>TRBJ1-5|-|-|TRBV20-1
CSASDSYSNQPQHF
TGCAGTGCTTCCGACAGCTATAGCAATCAGCCCCAGCATTTT
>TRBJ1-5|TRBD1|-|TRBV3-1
CASSQSGTGGLQPQHF
TGTGCCAGCAGCCAAAGTGGGACAGGGGGATTGCAGCCCCAGCATTTT
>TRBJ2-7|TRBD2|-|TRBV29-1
CSVAGGRALGYEQYF
TGCAGCGTTGCTGGTGGGAGGGCCCTAGGCTACGAGCAGTACTTC
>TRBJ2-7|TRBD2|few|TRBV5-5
CASSPSTGGGEQYF
TGTGCCAGCAGCCCTTCGACAGGCGGGGGGGAGCAGTACTTC
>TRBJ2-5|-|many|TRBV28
CATSLRGQETQYF
TGTGCCACCTCCCTTAGGGGCCAAGAGACCCAGTACTTC
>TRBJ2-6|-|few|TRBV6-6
CASSYVGASGSGANVLTF
TGTGCCAGCAGTTACGTTGGCGCCTCGGGGTCCGGGGCCAACGTCCTGACTTTC